The following is a T cell receptor beta chain sequence with its context. Its antigen is still unknown. The sample comes from a study of naive and memory T cell subsets. Two oligonucleotides, mixed equimolar, formed the beta constant-region primer covering TRBC1 and TRBC2. Nested alpha and beta constant-region primers with the SP2 primer drove four PCR rounds on ligated cDNA. MiXCR, run by TCRdb on the UMI-ligation and nested PCR reads, gives a single entry per CDR3 protein. The data contain 120,000 or so distinct CDR3 sequences, 36% of them seen just once; the ten biggest clones take up about 0.85%. This CDR3 contains 15 residues. The trim removed 4 bases at V and 2 bases at J, leaving 6 bases unmatched. Germline CDR1 is MNHNS and CDR2 is SASEGT. Study results and caveats: Naive and memory subsets had different power law exponents for TCR abundance.

This TCR was recovered from a human donor in good health. This chain connects TRBV6-1 to TRBJ2-3; TRBD1 agrees at 7 bases. Sequencing was carried out using central memory CD4+ T cells from blood. The CDR3 is CASSATGASTDTQYF. CDR3 coding DNA: TGTGCCAGCAGTGCCACAGGGGCCTCCACAGATACGCAGTATTTT.